Below, 32 T cell receptor beta chains from the same sample are listed, as sequenced in a study of blood T cell repertoires in COVID-19. The data were produced by immunoSEQ multiplex PCR, yet TCRdb's version contains in-frame clones alone and is incomplete. The data contain around 95,000 clones, about nine tenths of them seen just once; the ten biggest clones take up 4.5% to 5.5%. The sample was peripheral blood. These receptors were taken from a man aged 45-60 years with acute or convalescent COVID-19.

The chain links TRBV2 to TRBJ1-5; 7 bases align to TRBD1. Germline V gene sequence: CDR1 SNHLY, CDR2 FYNNEI. The CDR3 has 15 residues. V lost 4 bases and J lost 4; bases outside the gene matches: 7. In nucleotides, the CDR3 is TGTGCCAGCAGTGCCCCCCGGGACAGAAATCAGCCCCAGCATTTT. Its translation is CASSAPRDRNQPQHF.

J is TRBJ2-2 and V is TRBV7-2, with a tentative D call TRBD2 (6 bases). This CDR3 spans 16 amino acids. The V and J ends lost 6 bases and 0 bases respectively, with 14 bases between them. Germline CDR1 SGHTA, CDR2 FQGNSA. CDR3 region: CASSSAGTPNTGELFF. For the CDR3, the DNA is TGTGCCAGCAGTTCGGCCGGGACTCCGAACACCGGGGAGCTGTTTTTT.

The chain has TRBV6-2 or TRBV6-3 and TRBJ2-5; 9 bases match TRBD1. The ends lost 4 bases at V and 7 bases at J; junction bases unmatched: 7. CDR3 size: 14 residues. Germline-derived CDR1 and CDR2 are MNHEY and SVGEGT. CDR3 sequence: CASSSPGQGGTQYF. In DNA form, the CDR3 reads TGTGCCAGCAGTTCTCCGGGACAGGGAGGGACCCAGTACTTC.

The chain is built from TRBV2 and TRBJ1-1; a weak D match, TRBD1 (6 bases). The V gene's germline CDR1 is SNHLY and CDR2 FYNNEI. CDR3 length: 13 residues. Trimming cost V 7 bases and J 4 bases, with 13 bases left between them. CDR3 residues: CASIGGGGTEAFF. CDR3 nucleotides: TGTGCCAGCATAGGAGGGGGGGGCACTGAAGCTTTCTTT.

The table lists this clone with many counts. The V gene is TRBV27, the J gene TRBJ2-7, with TRBD1 identical over 9 bases. Per germline, CDR1 MNHEY and CDR2 SMNVEV (reference sequence). This CDR3 comprises 14 residues. Trimming removed 5 bases from V and 0 bases from J; junction bases left unmatched: 2. CDR3 nucleotide sequence: TGTGCCAGCAGTGGGACAGGGTCCTCCTACGAGCAGTACTTC. This encodes CASSGTGSSYEQYF.

The chain links TRBV11-2 to TRBJ2-3; 11 nucleotides match TRBD2. The CDR3 consists of 17 residues. Germline V gene sequence: CDR1 SGHAT, CDR2 FQNNGV. V dropped 3 bases and J dropped 10; count of bases not matched to a gene: 15. CDR3 sequence (DNA): TGTGCCAGCAGCTTCTGGCTAGCGGGAGGCACTAGGCACCCGCAGTATTTT. This encodes CASSFWLAGGTRHPQYF. The entire variable domain, with the rest obtained from reference TRBV11-2 and TRBJ2-3, is as follows: EAGVAQSPRYKIIEKRQSVAFWCNPISGHATLYWYQQILGQGPKLLIQFQNNGVVDDSQLPKDRFSAERLKGVDSTLKIQPAKLEDSAVYLCASSFWLAGGTRHPQYFGPGTRLTVL.

The rearrangement joins TRBV7-9 to TRBJ2-3; weak D call: TRBD2 (6 bases). From germline, CDR1 is SEHNR and CDR2 FQNEAQ (reference sequence). V was pared by 5 bases and J by 2 bases, with 17 bases between. The CDR3 is 16 amino acids. The CDR3 region has the DNA TGTGCCAGCAGCCCAACGGGACTCGTCAACACAGATACGCAGTATTTT. This encodes CASSPTGLVNTDTQYF.

The chain uses TRBV9 and TRBJ1-2; D unresolved. Germline V gene lookup returns CDR1 SGDLS and CDR2 YYNGEE. Trimming removed 0 bases from V and 1 base from J, with 4 bases in between. The CDR3 extends over 13 amino acids. CDR3 DNA sequence: TGTGCCAGCAGCGTAGTTATTAACTATGGCTACACCTTC. This translates into CASSVVINYGYTF. Using reference TRBV9 and TRBJ1-2 for the parts outside the CDR3, the full variable domain is DSGVTQTPKHLITATGQRVTLRCSPRSGDLSVYWYQQSLDQGLQFLIQYYNGEERAKGNILERFSAQQFPDLHSELNLSSLELGDSALYFCASSVVINYGYTFGSGTRLTVV.

This clone was recorded only once. This chain uses TRBV19 with TRBJ1-1, with D perhaps TRBD1 (5 bases). Germline V lookup: CDR1 LNHDA, CDR2 SQIVND (reference sequence). Trimming cost V 7 bases and J 0 bases, with 9 bases left between them. CDR3 size: 13 residues. The CDR3 is CASKAGLNTEAFF. The CDR3 DNA sequence: TGTGCCAGTAAGGCAGGGCTGAACACTGAAGCTTTCTTT.

The chain has TRBV11-2 and TRBJ1-3; D is unresolved. Between the trimmed V and J ends, which lost 5 bases and 3 bases, there was a span of 20 bases. In germline, CDR1 is SGHAT, CDR2 FQNNGV. The CDR3 sequence is 17 residues long. This CDR3 reads CASSRRGSHFSGNTIYF. The CDR3 DNA reads TGTGCCAGCAGCCGGAGAGGATCCCACTTTAGTGGAAACACCATATATTTT.

The genes are TRBV6-5 and TRBJ2-5, with TRBD2 as a possible D gene (7 bases). Germline V CDR1 and CDR2: MNHEY, SVGAGI. V dropped 2 bases and J dropped 5 bases, with 12 bases sitting between them. The CDR3 loop spans 14 amino acids. The chain's CDR3 is CASSYRGASETQYF. The DNA for the CDR3 is TGTGCCAGCAGTTACCGGGGGGCGTCGGAGACCCAGTACTTC.

V usage is TRBV5-1 and J usage is TRBJ2-4; D is possibly TRBD1 (6 bases). This CDR3 contains 14 residues. Germline CDR1 reads SGHRS; CDR2 reads YFSETQ. The V end was cut by 3 bases, the J end by 4 bases, with 11 bases between. DNA for the CDR3: TGCGCCAGCAGCTCGGATCAGGGGAAAAACATTCAGTACTTC. Residues: CASSSDQGKNIQYF. Full variable domain (remainder filled in from reference TRBV5-1 and TRBJ2-4): KAGVTQTPRYLIKTRGQQVTLSCSPISGHRSVSWYQQTPGQGLQFLFEYFSETQRNKGNFPGRFSGRQFSNSRSEMNVSTLELGDSALYLCASSSDQGKNIQYFGAGTRLSVL.

The chain uses TRBV5-4 and TRBJ1-3; D remains ambiguous. Between the trimmed V and J ends, which lost 3 bases and 0 bases, there was a span of 16 bases. The CDR3 covers 17 residues. CDR1 is SGHNT, CDR2 YYREEE, per germline (reference sequence). The CDR3 bases are TGTGCCAGCAGCTCTCTGACTGACCGGGGCTCTGGAAACACCATATATTTT. It is translated as CASSSLTDRGSGNTIYF.

The chain joins TRBV15 to TRBJ2-3; 9 bases map to TRBD2. The CDR3 totals 18 residues. The germline V gene has CDR1 LNHNV and CDR2 YYDKDF (reference sequence). V dropped 4 bases and J dropped 0; count of bases not matched to a gene: 11. Here the CDR3 DNA reads TGTGCCACCAGCACCCGAGTCATAGCGGGGGCTAGCACAGATACGCAGTATTTT. Translation: CATSTRVIAGASTDTQYF.

V gene TRBV9 combines with J gene TRBJ1-4; D is unresolved. The CDR3 totals 13 residues. V gave up 2 bases and J gave up 5 bases, with 7 bases separating them. CDR1 is SGDLS, CDR2 YYNGEE, per germline. CDR3 in DNA: TGTGCCAGCAGCGTTGGAGAGAATGAAAAACTGTTTTTT. Its translation: CASSVGENEKLFF.

V usage is TRBV5-6 and J usage is TRBJ1-2, with unresolved D. The length of the CDR3 is 13 residues. Germline CDR1 is SGHDT and CDR2 is YYEEEE. V was clipped by 5 bases and J by 9 bases, with 17 bases between them. The CDR3 loop reads CASRRALASRYTF. The DNA of the CDR3 is TGTGCCAGCAGGAGGGCCCTGGCTAGCCGCTACACCTTC.

J is TRBJ2-7 and V is TRBV7-9, with 9 nucleotides matching TRBD1. There are 15 residues in the CDR3. The germline V gene has CDR1 SEHNR and CDR2 FQNEAQ (reference sequence). With V trimmed by 5 bases and J by 7 bases, 12 bases remained unmatched. The CDR3 loop is CASSPARTGAGEQYF. The CDR3 nucleotides read TGTGCCAGCAGCCCTGCGAGGACAGGGGCGGGGGAGCAGTACTTC.

The chain is built from TRBV19 and TRBJ1-1, with no clear D. The V gene's germline CDR1 is LNHDA and CDR2 SQIVND (reference sequence). The length of the CDR3 is 14 residues. Deletions cut 7 bases from V and 5 bases from J, with 17 bases between. CDR3 nucleotides: TGTGCCAGTACCATCTCCCTCGGTGAGACTGAAGCTTTCTTT. Amino acids: CASTISLGETEAFF.

The rearrangement uses TRBV19 and TRBJ1-5, with a weak D call TRBD1 (6 bases). CDR1 is LNHDA, CDR2 SQIVND, per germline (reference sequence). The CDR3 length is 15 residues. The ends were cut back, 9 bases at V and 4 bases at J, with 19 bases in the middle. This CDR3 is CASSPQTGLNQPQHF. The CDR3, as DNA: TGTGCCAGCAGCCCCCAAACAGGGCTGAATCAGCCCCAGCATTTT.

The V call is TRBV12-5, the J call TRBJ2-3, with D perhaps TRBD1 (5 bases). V was clipped by 1 base and J by 1 base, with 9 bases between them. The CDR3 totals 15 residues. Germline loops: CDR1 LGHNT, CDR2 FRNRAP. The CDR3 region has the DNA TGTGCTAGTGGTTTGGCTAAAGGGGGCACAGATACGCAGTATTTT. It specifies CASGLAKGGTDTQYF.

On this clone: The sample contains more than one DNA sequence encoding this CDR3. The chain employs TRBV20-1 and TRBJ2-1, with 11 nucleotides matching TRBD2. The CDR3 extends over 14 amino acids. V gave up 3 bases and J gave up 3 bases; unmatched junction bases: 1. Germline CDR1 reads DFQATT; CDR2 reads SNEGSKA (reference sequence). CDR3 region: CSASGLAGYNEQFF. The CDR3 DNA follows: TGCAGTGCTAGTGGACTAGCGGGCTACAATGAGCAGTTCTTC.

This clone has only a few counts. The chain couples TRBV9 to TRBJ2-3; 7 nucleotides align to TRBD2. The length of the CDR3 is 14 residues. Germline trimming cut 3 bases from V and 2 bases from J; bases unmatched to any gene: 3. CDR1 and CDR2 (germline): SGDLS, YYNGEE. The CDR3 DNA reads as TGTGCCAGCAGCGCGGGACTAACCACAGATACGCAGTATTTT. Encoded protein: CASSAGLTTDTQYF.

The chain couples TRBV5-4 to TRBJ2-1; D gene unclear. Trimming shortened V by 3 bases and J by 0 bases, and 4 bases separated the two germline ends. Germline V gene sequence: CDR1 SGHNT, CDR2 YYREEE (reference sequence). CDR3 length: 13 residues. CDR3 nucleotides: TGTGCCAGCAGCTCCAGCTCCTACAATGAGCAGTTCTTC. Amino acid sequence: CASSSSSYNEQFF.

V and J are TRBV19 and TRBJ2-1, with 9 bases matching TRBD2. This CDR3 contains 16 residues. V was pared by 7 bases and J by 1 base, with 8 bases of the junction left unmatched. Germline V gene sequence: CDR1 LNHDA, CDR2 SQIVND (reference sequence). The DNA of the CDR3 is TGTGCCAGTACCACCAGCGGGAGGAATTCCTACAATGAGCAGTTCTTC. It is translated as CASTTSGRNSYNEQFF.

The V call is TRBV28, the J call TRBJ2-5; 8 positions agree with TRBD1. Germline lookup yields CDR1 MDHEN and CDR2 SYDVKM. V shed 6 bases, J shed 5 bases, and the junction held 2 bases outside the gene matches. CDR3 length: 12 amino acids. This CDR3 reads CASSTGGETQYF. The CDR3 bases are TGTGCCAGCAGCACAGGGGGGGAGACCCAGTACTTC.

V gene TRBV6-5 combines with J gene TRBJ2-7, with D perhaps matching TRBD1 (6 bases). CDR3 length equals 14 residues. Per the germline V gene, CDR1 is MNHEY and CDR2 is SVGAGI. V was clipped by 7 bases and J by 2 bases, with 15 bases between them. In nucleotides, the CDR3 is TGTGCCAGCACCGACTCTGGACAGCCCTACGAGCAGTACTTC. Its translation: CASTDSGQPYEQYF.

J is TRBJ2-5 and V is TRBV6-2 or TRBV6-3; 7 positions agree with TRBD2. The germline V gene encodes CDR1 MNHEY and CDR2 SVGEGT. V shed 2 bases and J 4 bases; nucleotides not matched to a gene: 4. This CDR3 has 14 amino acids. Here the CDR3 reads CASSYAGARETQYF. The DNA for the CDR3 is TGTGCCAGCAGTTACGCGGGAGCAAGAGAGACCCAGTACTTC.

This chain connects TRBV7-8 to TRBJ2-1; 7 bases fit TRBD2. The CDR3 has 16 residues. Looked up from germline, CDR1 is SGHVS and CDR2 is FQNEAQ. V was clipped by 5 bases and J by 0 bases; unmatched bases: 7. The CDR3 protein is CASSLLAPSSYNEQFF. The CDR3 DNA reads TGTGCCAGCAGCCTACTAGCGCCAAGCTCCTACAATGAGCAGTTCTTC.

The V call is TRBV3-1 (or the pseudogene TRBV3-2), the J call TRBJ2-1; 11 positions agree with TRBD2. With 1 base clipped from V and 6 bases from J, the junction kept 5 bases outside the gene matches. Germline loops: CDR1 LGHDT, CDR2 YNNKEL (reference sequence). This CDR3 contains 16 residues. The DNA of the CDR3 is TGTGCCAGCAGCCAAGTTAGACTAGCGGGAAGCAATGAGCAGTTCTTC. Its translation is CASSQVRLAGSNEQFF.

This chain links TRBV6-1 with TRBJ2-5, with a weak D call TRBD1 (6 bases). V shed 2 bases and J shed 4 bases, with 8 bases lying between them. This CDR3 region has 13 residues. The germline V gene has CDR1 MNHNS and CDR2 SASEGT. This CDR3 reads CASSEIRGETQYF. DNA of the CDR3: TGTGCCAGCAGTGAAATCAGGGGAGAGACCCAGTACTTC.

This clone was seen once. The V gene is TRBV24-1, the J gene TRBJ2-2; D not resolved. The ends were cut back, 6 bases at V and 6 bases at J, with 13 bases in the middle. The CDR3 runs 14 residues. Germline V gene data show CDR1 as KGHDR and CDR2 as SFDVKD. The CDR3 DNA reads as TGTGCCACCAGTAATGAGGTCGGATCCGGGGAGCTGTTTTTT. Residues: CATSNEVGSGELFF.

The rearrangement links TRBV5-1 to TRBJ2-2; TRBD2 matches at 7 bases. V lost 4 bases and J lost 6; bases outside the gene matches: 12. Germline V CDR1 and CDR2: SGHRS, YFSETQ. The CDR3 covers 16 residues. CDR3 sequence: CASSPQSGGGSGELFF. The CDR3 DNA is TGCGCCAGCAGCCCCCAGTCGGGAGGTGGATCCGGGGAGCTGTTTTTT.